The sequence of this T cell receptor beta chain was determined in a study of blood T cell repertoires in COVID-19. Across the study: Samples of COVID-19 (acute and convalescent) were obtained from the United States, Italy and Spain.

Germline lookup yields CDR1 SGHVS and CDR2 FNYEAQ. V was pared by 1 base and J by 4 bases, with 13 bases between. The CDR3 length is 15 residues. Authors' processing steps: Amplification of reference gene primers was used by the study to estimate nucleated cell counts. Produced via immunoSEQ multiplex PCR; TCRdb's table is partial and in-frame only. That table supplies the V and J calls and clone size; D and trimming were determined from the DNA. The sample yields 200,000 to 300,000 clones, roughly 80% seen once. The sequenced sample was peripheral blood. V usage is TRBV7-6 and J usage is TRBJ2-5; D is perhaps TRBD1 (6 bases). The sequence was collected from a woman in her fifties or sixties with active or convalescent COVID-19. CDR3 sequence (DNA): TGTGCCAGCAGCTTAGATGGGGTCAGGGGAGAGACCCAGTACTTC. Protein: CASSLDGVRGETQYF.